Below, 29 T cell receptor beta chains from the same sample are listed, as sequenced in a study of OX40 agonist ivuxolimab in advanced cancers. The library was built by means of the immunoSEQ multiplex PCR assay. What TCRdb holds here is the immuneACCESS table cut down to in-frame rearrangements. Part of the clones is not present; checked against another copy, under half of the missing clones reflect an unresolved V gene, and the others are unexplained. The table for this sample lists fewer than 100,000 clones; around 89% of them were counted only once. Approximately 11% of the sample comes from the top ten. Sequencing used CD4+ or CD8+ T cells sorted from blood, obtained in a trial of the OX40 agonist ivuxolimab. These TCRs come from an adult with an advanced solid tumor such as melanoma, head and neck, liver or kidney cancer.

The V call is TRBV5-4, the J call TRBJ2-5, with D perhaps assigned TRBD1 or TRBD2 (6 bases each). The CDR3 consists of 13 residues. Trimming pared 4 bases from V and 4 bases from J, leaving 11 bases between. Per the germline V gene, CDR1 is SGHNT and CDR2 is YYREEE (reference sequence). The CDR3 DNA sequence: TGTGCCAGCAGCCTGGGGGGCGGAGAGACCCAGTACTTC. It is translated as CASSLGGGETQYF. The complete variable domain, with remaining parts taken from reference TRBV5-4 and TRBJ2-5, reads ETGVTQSPTHLIKTRGQQVTLRCSSQSGHNTVSWYQQALGQGPQFIFQYYREEENGRGNFPPRFSGLQFPNYSSELNVNALELDDSALYLCASSLGGGETQYFGPGTRLLVL.

The chain links TRBV2 to TRBJ1-3; D call uncertain. Germline loops: CDR1 SNHLY, CDR2 FYNNEI. This CDR3 is 15 amino acids long. CDR3 sequence: CATDVAAISGNTIYF. In DNA form, the CDR3 reads TGTGCTACCGACGTAGCCGCTATCTCTGGAAACACCATATATTTT.

CDR3 in DNA: TGTGCCAGCAGTGCCGGACCTCGATATGGCTACACCTTC. It is translated as CASSAGPRYGYTF. The chain recombines TRBV2 with TRBJ1-2; no clear D gene. The CDR3 has 13 amino acids. The germline V gene has CDR1 SNHLY and CDR2 FYNNEI. V lost 4 bases and J 5 bases, leaving 11 bases between the germline ends.

The V and J genes are TRBV13 and TRBJ1-3; D perhaps matches TRBD1 (6 bases). This CDR3 region has 14 residues. V was cut by 1 base and J by 4 bases, with 8 bases left in between. From germline, CDR1 is PRHDT and CDR2 FYEKMQ (reference sequence). CDR3 bases: TGTGCCAGCAGCTTAGAGGGGGACGGAAACACCATATATTTT. It encodes CASSLEGDGNTIYF.

The chain is built from TRBV5-4 and TRBJ2-7; 9 nucleotides align to TRBD1. V dropped 3 bases and J dropped 5; count of bases not matched to a gene: 6. The CDR3 has 14 amino acids. The germline gives CDR1 SGHNT, CDR2 YYREEE (reference sequence). The CDR3 is CASSSRDRANEQYF. The CDR3 DNA sequence: TGTGCCAGCAGCTCCCGGGACAGGGCCAACGAGCAGTACTTC.

The sample holds one count of this clone. The chain combines TRBV5-1 with TRBJ2-1; D ambiguous. CDR3 length: 13 amino acids. V dropped 5 bases and J dropped 4 bases, with 10 bases sitting between them. CDR1 is SGHRS, CDR2 YFSETQ, per germline. CDR3 residues: CASRREIYNEQFF. The CDR3 nucleotides read TGCGCCAGCAGAAGGGAAATTTACAATGAGCAGTTCTTC.

The V gene is TRBV12-5, the J gene TRBJ2-1, with D maybe TRBD1 (6 bases). In germline, CDR1 is LGHNT, CDR2 FRNRAP. The CDR3 consists of 14 residues. Trimming shortened V by 7 bases and J by 5 bases, and 15 bases separated the two germline ends. CDR3 protein: CASAPGHRNNEQFF. The CDR3, as DNA: TGTGCTAGTGCCCCGGGACACAGAAACAATGAGCAGTTCTTC.

The chain uses TRBV7-9 and TRBJ2-6; unclear D gene. The CDR3 totals 16 residues. The germline CDR1 and CDR2 sequences are SEHNR and FQNEAQ (reference sequence). Trimming took 0 bases from V and 1 from J, leaving 7 bases between them. The CDR3 is CASSLAKRSGANVLTF. The CDR3 DNA is TGTGCCAGCAGCTTAGCGAAGAGGTCTGGGGCCAACGTCCTGACTTTC. Supplemented by reference TRBV7-9 and TRBJ2-6, the full variable domain reads DTGVSQNPRHKITKRGQNVTFRCDPISEHNRLYWYRQTLGQGPEFLTYFQNEAQLEKSRLLSDRFSAERPKGSFSTLEIQRTEQGDSAMYLCASSLAKRSGANVLTFGAGSRLTVL.

The rearrangement links TRBV28 to TRBJ2-7, with no clear D. The germline gives CDR1 MDHEN, CDR2 SYDVKM. Deletions cut 4 bases from V and 2 bases from J, with 15 bases between. The CDR3 sequence is 15 residues long. The DNA for the CDR3 is TGTGCCAGCAGTTCTCTGGTCTTTAGTCCCTACGAGCAGTACTTC. Residues: CASSSLVFSPYEQYF.

The chain links TRBV6-6 to TRBJ2-5; D gene uncertain. Germline V lookup: CDR1 MNHNY, CDR2 SVGAGI (reference sequence). V was clipped by 2 bases and J by 5 bases, with 3 bases between them. The CDR3 spans 11 residues. Written as DNA, the CDR3 is TGTGCCAGCAGTTACCGGGAGACCCAGTACTTC. Amino acid sequence: CASSYRETQYF.

This clone is a singleton in its sample. The chain recombines TRBV6-1 with TRBJ2-7; TRBD2 aligns across 12 bases. The CDR3 sequence is 12 residues long. CDR1 is MNHNS, CDR2 SASEGT, per germline. V dropped 6 bases and J dropped 7; count of bases not matched to a gene: 1. The CDR3 region has the DNA TGTGCCAGCAGGGGACTAGCGGGTGAGCAGTACTTC. Its protein product is CASRGLAGEQYF.

This clone was seen only once. This chain links TRBV5-1 with TRBJ2-7; a possible D gene is TRBD1 (5 bases). The germline gives CDR1 SGHRS, CDR2 YFSETQ. The V end lost 4 bases, the J end lost 1 base, and 15 bases lay between the germline ends. The CDR3 is 15 amino acids. In DNA form, the CDR3 reads TGCGCCAGCAGCCCAGGGTTTTGGTATTCCTACGAGCAGTACTTC. This encodes CASSPGFWYSYEQYF.

The V call is TRBV18, the J call TRBJ2-5; 8 positions agree with TRBD2. V lost 0 bases to trimming and J lost 4 bases; unmatched junction nucleotides: 1. This CDR3 has 14 residues. The V gene's germline CDR1 is KGHSH and CDR2 LQKENI. CDR3 sequence reads: CASSPPGRAETQYF. The DNA of the CDR3 is TGTGCCAGCTCACCACCCGGGAGGGCAGAGACCCAGTACTTC.

V gene TRBV5-1 combines with J gene TRBJ2-3; D call uncertain. The CDR3 is 16 residues long. Germline lookup yields CDR1 SGHRS and CDR2 YFSETQ. The V gene lost 0 bases and the J gene lost 0 bases, with 11 bases spanning the gap. CDR3 region: CASSLGVRYSTDTQYF. Here the CDR3 DNA reads TGCGCCAGCAGCTTGGGAGTTCGGTATAGCACAGATACGCAGTATTTT. Complete variable domain (other parts from reference TRBV5-1 and TRBJ2-3): KAGVTQTPRYLIKTRGQQVTLSCSPISGHRSVSWYQQTPGQGLQFLFEYFSETQRNKGNFPGRFSGRQFSNSRSEMNVSTLELGDSALYLCASSLGVRYSTDTQYFGPGTRLTVL.

The chain links TRBV28 to TRBJ2-7; no reliable D call. This CDR3 region has 12 residues. Trimming cost V 6 bases and J 2 bases, with 8 bases left between them. Germline lookup yields CDR1 MDHEN and CDR2 SYDVKM. For the CDR3, the DNA is TGTGCCAGCAGGGCCGTGGCCTACGAGCAGTACTTC. This codes for CASRAVAYEQYF.

The chain couples TRBV11-2 to TRBJ1-2; D is ambiguous. The V gene's germline CDR1 is SGHAT and CDR2 FQNNGV. The ends were cut back, 1 base at V and 5 bases at J, with 11 bases in the middle. This CDR3 spans 14 amino acids. CDR3 in DNA: TGTGCCAGCAGCTTAGCAGAGCGGTCTTATGGCTACACCTTC. This encodes CASSLAERSYGYTF.

The rearrangement links TRBV2 to TRBJ1-6, with TRBD1 identical over 8 bases. The CDR3 has 14 residues. V was clipped by 6 bases and J by 7 bases; unmatched bases: 5. CDR1 is SNHLY and CDR2 is FYNNEI in the germline V gene. The CDR3 protein is CASSGQGGNSPLHF. In nucleotides, the CDR3 is TGTGCCAGCAGCGGACAGGGAGGGAATTCACCCCTCCACTTT. Filled out from reference TRBV2 and TRBJ1-6, the complete variable domain reads EPEVTQTPSHQVTQMGQEVILRCVPISNHLYFYWYRQILGQKVEFLVSFYNNEISEKSEIFDDQFSVERPDGSNFTLKIRSTKLEDSAMYFCASSGQGGNSPLHFGNGTRLTVT.

The V call is TRBV6-5, the J call TRBJ2-2; tentatively, D is TRBD1 or TRBD2 (6 bases each). V was shortened by 7 bases and J by 1 base, with 7 bases between the two germline ends. The CDR3 sequence is 13 residues long. Germline V lookup: CDR1 MNHEY, CDR2 SVGAGI. CDR3 DNA sequence: TGTGCCAGCAAGGGGGGGAACACCGGGGAGCTGTTTTTT. Protein sequence: CASKGGNTGELFF.

The chain uses TRBV28 and TRBJ1-2, with a tentative D call TRBD1 (5 bases). CDR1 MDHEN and CDR2 SYDVKM come from the germline V gene. Trimming cost V 6 bases and J 4 bases, with 12 bases left between them. CDR3 size: 13 residues. CDR3 loop: CASRQGLGYGYTF. The CDR3 DNA reads as TGTGCCAGCAGGCAGGGTTTGGGCTATGGCTACACCTTC.

The chain joins TRBV5-5 to TRBJ2-5; TRBD2 might be the D (5 bases). Germline V gene sequence: CDR1 SGHKS, CDR2 YYEKEE (reference sequence). This CDR3 is built from 12 residues. V lost 7 bases and J 5 bases, leaving 12 bases between the germline ends. CDR3 nucleotide sequence: TGTGCCAGCGGGCCGGGCGGGGAGACCCAGTACTTC. This encodes CASGPGGETQYF.

The rearrangement uses TRBV7-9 and TRBJ2-1; the D gene is possibly TRBD2 (5 bases). V lost 5 bases and J lost 4, with 9 bases in between. Looked up from germline, CDR1 is SEHNR and CDR2 is FQNEAQ (reference sequence). CDR3 length equals 13 residues. The CDR3, as DNA: TGTGCCAGCAGCGGAAGGACTTACAATGAGCAGTTCTTC. Amino acid sequence: CASSGRTYNEQFF.

A remark on this clone: At one boundary the junction diverges from the germline segment, which might be a read error. The V call is TRBV7-7, the J call TRBJ2-2; D gene ambiguous. This CDR3 is 13 amino acids long. Germline V gene data show CDR1 as SSHAT and CDR2 as FNYEAQ (reference sequence). CDR3 sequence: CASSAANTGELFF. CDR3 nucleotides: TGTGCTAGCAGCGCCGCGAACACCGGGGAGCTGTTTTTT.

This sequence joins TRBV7-6 and TRBJ2-7; 15 bases match TRBD2. J lost 6 bases, V lost 1 base, and 10 bases had no gene match. Germline values: CDR1 SGHVS, CDR2 FNYEAQ. The CDR3 contains 18 residues. The CDR3 loop is CASSLVGLAGGPLSEQYF. The DNA of the CDR3 is TGTGCCAGCAGCTTAGTAGGACTAGCGGGGGGGCCTTTGTCCGAGCAGTACTTC.

The gene calls are TRBV21-1 and TRBJ2-1; no DNA check was done on the table's D call, TRBD2. TRBV21-1 is shown as a pseudogene. The CDR3 is made up of 13 amino acids. The CDR3 region has the DNA TGTGCCAGCAGCAAGTCCGGTGACAATGAGCAGTTCTTC. It encodes CASSKSGDNEQFF.

V usage is TRBV19 and J usage is TRBJ2-1, with TRBD2 matching over 7 bases. The germline V gene encodes CDR1 LNHDA and CDR2 SQIVND (reference sequence). The CDR3 is 20 amino acids. V was pared by 5 bases and J by 5 bases, with 24 bases of the junction left unmatched. For the CDR3, the DNA is TGTGCCAGTAGTCTCACGCCCCGACTAGCCCGAACTATACCCCACAATGAGCAGTTCTTC. It encodes CASSLTPRLARTIPHNEQFF. The variable domain in full, completed from reference TRBV19 and TRBJ2-1, reads DGGITQSPKYLFRKEGQNVTLSCEQNLNHDAMYWYRQDPGQGLRLIYYSQIVNDFQKGDIAEGYSVSREKKESFPLTVTSAQKNPTAFYLCASSLTPRLARTIPHNEQFFGPGTRLTVL.

This rearrangement joins TRBV29-1 to TRBJ1-4; D may be TRBD1 (5 bases). The V gene lost 7 bases and the J gene lost 10 bases, with 22 bases spanning the gap. This CDR3 comprises 14 residues. Germline V gives CDR1 SQVTM, CDR2 ANQGSEA. DNA of the CDR3: TGCAGCGCCGGAGGACGGGGGGGAGATGGAAAACTGTTTTTT. It is translated as CSAGGRGGDGKLFF.

This chain uses TRBV4-1 with TRBJ1-2; tentatively, D is TRBD1 (6 bases). This CDR3 spans 14 amino acids. V dropped 3 bases and J dropped 1 base, with 9 bases sitting between them. Germline V CDR1 and CDR2: MGHRA, YSYEKL. This chain's CDR3 is CASSHRRGNYGYTF. DNA for the CDR3: TGCGCCAGCAGCCACCGCAGGGGTAACTATGGCTACACCTTC.

The rearrangement joins TRBV5-1 to TRBJ2-5; TRBD1 matches 9 bases. The CDR3 runs 15 residues. The trim removed 3 bases at V and 4 bases at J, leaving 7 bases unmatched. Germline loops: CDR1 SGHRS, CDR2 YFSETQ. Here the CDR3 reads CASSWTGARGETQYF. The DNA for the CDR3 is TGCGCCAGCAGCTGGACAGGGGCCCGGGGAGAGACCCAGTACTTC.

The V call is TRBV19, the J call TRBJ1-4, with 11 bases that match TRBD1. The germline V gene has CDR1 LNHDA and CDR2 SQIVND (reference sequence). V trimming: 8 bases; J trimming: 0 bases; junction bases outside the gene matches: 8. CDR3 length: 17 amino acids. The DNA for the CDR3 is TGTGCCAGTTGGACAGGGGGCAGAAAACCAACTAATGAAAAACTGTTTTTT. This encodes CASWTGGRKPTNEKLFF.